What follows are 27 T cell receptor beta chains derived from one specimen sequenced in a study of vaccination effects on CD4 cells after COVID-19. No antigen has been assigned to these receptors. Sequencing was performed with immunoSEQ multiplex PCR; in TCRdb, only in-frame clones are kept and a portion is missing. The sample shows under 70,000 clones, more than 75% of them seen only once. Sequencing in the ViraFEST assay came after antigen-specific CD4+ T cells had been expanded with viral peptide pools, which were used to stimulate PBMC. The culture ran for under eleven days, and then CD4+ T cells were isolated. Infection with SARS-CoV-2 occurred in the person between March and December 2020, and PCR confirmed it. Specimen: CD4+ T cells from PBMCs cultured with HIV peptides, collected before COVID-19 vaccination. Described subset: HIV-1 Nef peptide pool negative control/reference culture. Receptor source: a human donor who had a prior SARS-CoV-2 infection.

The rearrangement uses TRBV9 and TRBJ2-3; 10 bases are a match to TRBD2. Germline V lookup: CDR1 SGDLS, CDR2 YYNGEE. The CDR3 extends over 16 amino acids. J gave up 8 bases and V 2 bases, and 11 bases lay outside the gene matches. The DNA of the CDR3 is TGTGCCAGCAGCGTGTCCCTAGCGGGGGATGGGGGTACGCAGTATTTT. This encodes CASSVSLAGDGGTQYF. The full variable domain, completed using reference TRBV9 and TRBJ2-3, is DSGVTQTPKHLITATGQRVTLRCSPRSGDLSVYWYQQSLDQGLQFLIQYYNGEERAKGNILERFSAQQFPDLHSELNLSSLELGDSALYFCASSVSLAGDGGTQYFGPGTRLTVL.

The chain uses TRBV12-3 or TRBV12-4 and TRBJ1-1, with a weak D call TRBD1 (5 bases). The CDR3 loop spans 13 amino acids. V was pared by 7 bases and J by 4 bases, with 13 bases between. CDR3 nucleotides: TGTGCCAGCATTTCGGGGGGAGGCACTGAAGCTTTCTTT. This sequence encodes CASISGGGTEAFF.

The chain recombines TRBV7-6 with TRBJ1-5; 8 bases line up with TRBD1. Per germline, CDR1 SGHVS and CDR2 FNYEAQ. The V segment lost 5 bases and the J segment 1 base; nucleotides outside the gene matches: 1. The CDR3 length is 14 residues. CDR3 in amino acids: CASSPGGSNQPQHF. In nucleotides, the CDR3 is TGTGCCAGCAGCCCAGGGGGCAGCAATCAGCCCCAGCATTTT.

The chain employs TRBV6-5 and TRBJ1-2, with TRBD1 identical over 7 bases. CDR3 length equals 13 residues. With 1 base clipped from V and 7 bases from J, the junction kept 3 bases outside the gene matches. CDR1 and CDR2 from the germline V gene are MNHEY and SVGAGI. The CDR3 loop reads CASSYLGGSGYTF. The DNA of the CDR3 is TGTGCCAGCAGTTACTTAGGGGGCTCTGGCTACACCTTC.

The chain has TRBV11-2 and TRBJ1-4; 8 nucleotides align to TRBD1. The CDR3 consists of 14 residues. V was pared by 5 bases and J by 3 bases, with 2 bases of the junction left unmatched. CDR1 is SGHAT, CDR2 FQNNGV, per germline. The chain's CDR3 is CASSRDRSNEKLFF. In DNA form, the CDR3 reads TGTGCCAGCAGCCGGGACAGGTCTAATGAAAAACTGTTTTTT.

The chain employs TRBV29-1 and TRBJ1-2; D remains unclear. From germline, CDR1 is SQVTM and CDR2 ANQGSEA. The V and J ends lost 4 bases and 3 bases respectively, with 6 bases between them. The CDR3 length is 11 residues. This CDR3 is CSVGTHYGYTF. In DNA, the CDR3 is TGCAGCGTTGGGACCCACTATGGCTACACCTTC.

The chain links TRBV19 to TRBJ1-2; 12 bases agree with TRBD1. J gave up 6 bases and V 2 bases, and 7 bases lay outside the gene matches. The CDR3 runs to 16 residues. Germline V gene lookup returns CDR1 LNHDA and CDR2 SQIVND (reference sequence). The CDR3 protein is CASSIFTGTGGDGYTF. The CDR3 DNA reads as TGTGCCAGTAGTATATTTACCGGGACAGGGGGCGATGGCTACACCTTC.

The rearrangement links TRBV9 to TRBJ2-5; D is tentatively TRBD1 or TRBD2 (5 bases each). In germline, CDR1 is SGDLS, CDR2 YYNGEE. Trimming took off 0 bases at V and 4 bases at J, with 10 bases between the two ends. CDR3 length: 14 amino acids. The CDR3 is CASSVEIGGETQYF. The CDR3 nucleotides are TGTGCCAGCAGCGTAGAAATTGGGGGAGAGACCCAGTACTTC.

In DNA, the CDR3 is TGTGCCAGCAGTGACACCTTCCCCAGCACTGGGACAGATACGCAGTATTTT. It encodes CASSDTFPSTGTDTQYF. The chain joins TRBV25-1 to TRBJ2-3; no clear D. The germline V gene encodes CDR1 MGHDK and CDR2 SYGVNS. The CDR3 sequence is 17 residues long. V shed 3 bases and J shed 3 bases, with 19 bases lying between them.

The chain has TRBV6-5 and TRBJ2-2; D is perhaps TRBD2 (5 bases). Trimming pared 6 bases from V and 5 bases from J, leaving 7 bases between. There are 12 residues in the CDR3. Per the germline V gene, CDR1 is MNHEY and CDR2 is SVGAGI. CDR3 bases: TGTGCCAGCAGACTAGGGACCGGGGAGCTGTTTTTT. It encodes CASRLGTGELFF.

This chain connects TRBV19 to TRBJ2-4, with D perhaps TRBD1 or TRBD2 (5 bases each). The CDR3 has 15 amino acids. Trimming left V 6 bases short and J 3 bases short, with 15 bases between. The germline V gene encodes CDR1 LNHDA and CDR2 SQIVND (reference sequence). DNA of the CDR3: TGTGCCAGTAGCCGGGACGGGGTTGGCAAAAACATTCAGTACTTC. Translating it yields CASSRDGVGKNIQYF.

The rearrangement joins TRBV4-3 to TRBJ2-1; D might be TRBD1 or TRBD2, each matching 6 bases. CDR3 length equals 16 residues. Per the germline V gene, CDR1 is LGHNA and CDR2 is YSLEER. Trimming shortened V by 0 bases and J by 3 bases, and 12 bases separated the two germline ends. CDR3 nucleotides: TGCGCCAGCAGCCAAGATATAAAGGGGGGCTACAATGAGCAGTTCTTC. As protein: CASSQDIKGGYNEQFF.

The V call is TRBV10-3, the J call TRBJ2-2; 8 positions agree with TRBD2. The CDR3 contains 18 residues. Per the germline V gene, CDR1 is ENHRY and CDR2 is SYGVKD. V lost 3 bases to trimming and J lost 5 bases; unmatched junction nucleotides: 14. The CDR3 DNA is TGTGCCATCAGTGATCTCCCCTCGGGCGGGAGGTCAACCGGGGAGCTGTTTTTT. Translating it yields CAISDLPSGGRSTGELFF.

The V and J genes are TRBV5-8 and TRBJ2-3; 7 positions agree with TRBD1. CDR3 size: 14 residues. The trim removed 4 bases at V and 5 bases at J, leaving 7 bases unmatched. CDR1 and CDR2 from the germline V gene are SGHTS and YDEGEE. The CDR3 protein is CASSIGQVGDTQYF. The CDR3 coding sequence is TGTGCCAGCAGCATTGGACAGGTAGGAGATACGCAGTATTTT.

This clone was found a few times. One junction end does not reproduce the germline sequence, and a read error may be involved. The gene calls are TRBV7-7 and TRBJ2-5, with D possibly being TRBD2 (5 bases). Per the germline V gene, CDR1 is SSHAT and CDR2 is FNYEAQ (reference sequence). The CDR3 is 14 amino acids. This CDR3 reads CASSPTSHGETQYF. DNA of the CDR3: TGTGCTAGCAGCCCAACTAGTCACGGAGAGACCCAGTACTTC.

This rearrangement joins TRBV18 to TRBJ1-5, with D unclear. Trimming took 3 bases from V and 0 from J, leaving 6 bases between them. Germline V gene data show CDR1 as KGHSH and CDR2 as LQKENI. The CDR3 extends over 14 amino acids. The CDR3 DNA sequence: TGTGCCAGCTCACCCGGCTATAGCAATCAGCCCCAGCATTTT. This gives the protein CASSPGYSNQPQHF.

V is TRBV18 and J is TRBJ1-2, with D tentatively TRBD1 (5 bases). Germline loops: CDR1 KGHSH, CDR2 LQKENI. V dropped 2 bases and J dropped 4 bases, with 8 bases sitting between them. The CDR3 is 13 amino acids. CDR3 sequence reads: CASSPGGFYGYTF. DNA of the CDR3: TGTGCCAGCTCACCAGGGGGATTCTATGGCTACACCTTC.

The rearrangement joins TRBV7-2 to TRBJ2-1; D is uncertain. CDR1 is SGHTA and CDR2 is FQGNSA in the germline V gene. This CDR3 region has 15 residues. V lost 4 bases, J lost 1 base, and 11 bases lay in between. The DNA of the CDR3 is TGTGCCAGCAGCTCAGACTGGGGTTCCTACAATGAGCAGTTCTTC. Translation gives CASSSDWGSYNEQFF.

The chain has TRBV24-1 and TRBJ1-1; TRBD1 matches 7 bases. The germline CDR1 and CDR2 sequences are KGHDR and SFDVKD. The CDR3 contains 12 residues. Losses at the gene ends were 3 bases for V and 7 bases for J; bases not matched to a gene: 1. CDR3 DNA: TGTGCCACCAGTGATGGGGACAGTGAAGCTTTCTTT. Translated, it gives CATSDGDSEAFF.

The V call is TRBV11-2, the J call TRBJ1-3; D remains unclear. Germline values: CDR1 SGHAT, CDR2 FQNNGV. V was trimmed by 2 bases and J by 3 bases, leaving 11 bases between them. This CDR3 region has 15 residues. CDR3 in amino acids: CASSLNGVLGNTIYF. The CDR3 DNA reads TGTGCCAGCAGCTTAAACGGGGTCCTTGGAAACACCATATATTTT.

This clone was picked up a small number of times. J is TRBJ1-6 and V is TRBV5-5; 8 bases fit TRBD1. The CDR3 runs 13 residues. Germline V CDR1 and CDR2: SGHKS, YYEKEE (reference sequence). V was pared by 3 bases and J by 11 bases, with 4 bases of the junction left unmatched. The chain's CDR3 is CASSYGQGTPLHF. For the CDR3, the DNA is TGTGCCAGCAGCTACGGACAGGGCACACCCCTCCACTTT.

This chain uses TRBV3-1 (or the pseudogene TRBV3-2) with TRBJ2-7; 7 bases are shared with TRBD1. This CDR3 is built from 13 residues. Germline CDR1 is LGHDT and CDR2 is YNNKEL (reference sequence). V shed 4 bases, J shed 9 bases, and the junction held 9 bases outside the gene matches. For the CDR3, the DNA is TGTGCCAGCAGCCCGGCCACGGGACAGTCGCAGTACTTC. Its translation is CASSPATGQSQYF.

The CDR3 protein is CASSLYQGETQYF. CDR3 coding DNA: TGTGCCAGCAGTTTATACCAGGGGGAGACCCAGTACTTC. The V and J genes are TRBV12-3 or TRBV12-4 and TRBJ2-5; possibly TRBD1 for D (6 bases). This CDR3 has 13 amino acids. The ends were cut back, 2 bases at V and 5 bases at J, with 9 bases in the middle.

The chain has TRBV7-8 and TRBJ2-7, with D unresolved. The CDR3 runs to 14 residues. Deletions cut 0 bases from V and 4 bases from J, with 10 bases between. Looked up from germline, CDR1 is SGHVS and CDR2 is FQNEAQ. In DNA form, the CDR3 reads TGTGCCAGCAGCTTAGCAGGACCCGAATACGAGCAGTACTTC. Residues: CASSLAGPEYEQYF.

The chain uses TRBV7-3 and TRBJ2-1; 14 bases fit TRBD2. The CDR3 loop spans 16 amino acids. V was clipped by 0 bases and J by 6 bases; unmatched bases: 1. From germline, CDR1 is SGHTA and CDR2 FQGTGA. This CDR3 reads CASSLTTSGGGNEQFF. In DNA form, the CDR3 reads TGTGCCAGCAGCTTAACGACTAGCGGGGGGGGCAATGAGCAGTTCTTC. The complete variable domain, with remaining parts taken from reference TRBV7-3 and TRBJ2-1, reads GAGVSQTPSNKVTEKGKYVELRCDPISGHTALYWYRQSLGQGPEFLIYFQGTGAADDSGLPNDRFFAVRPEGSVSTLKIQRTERGDSAVYLCASSLTTSGGGNEQFFGPGTRLTVL.

The chain employs TRBV2 and TRBJ2-5, with D perhaps given as TRBD1 or TRBD2 (5 bases each). The germline V gene encodes CDR1 SNHLY and CDR2 FYNNEI. Trimming removed 5 bases from V and 7 bases from J, with 17 bases in between. The CDR3 has 14 residues. CDR3 DNA sequence: TGTGCCAGCAGTTCAAGTAGAGGGGCGGGGACCCAGTACTTC. Translation gives CASSSSRGAGTQYF.

The rearrangement uses TRBV7-9 and TRBJ2-3, with TRBD1 identical over 7 bases. Germline values: CDR1 SEHNR, CDR2 FQNEAQ (reference sequence). CDR3 length: 16 residues. After removal of 4 bases from V and 1 base from J, the junction contained 8 bases not matched to a gene. The CDR3: CASSYLGQAGTDTQYF. The CDR3 nucleotides read TGTGCCAGCAGCTACCTAGGACAGGCCGGCACAGATACGCAGTATTTT.